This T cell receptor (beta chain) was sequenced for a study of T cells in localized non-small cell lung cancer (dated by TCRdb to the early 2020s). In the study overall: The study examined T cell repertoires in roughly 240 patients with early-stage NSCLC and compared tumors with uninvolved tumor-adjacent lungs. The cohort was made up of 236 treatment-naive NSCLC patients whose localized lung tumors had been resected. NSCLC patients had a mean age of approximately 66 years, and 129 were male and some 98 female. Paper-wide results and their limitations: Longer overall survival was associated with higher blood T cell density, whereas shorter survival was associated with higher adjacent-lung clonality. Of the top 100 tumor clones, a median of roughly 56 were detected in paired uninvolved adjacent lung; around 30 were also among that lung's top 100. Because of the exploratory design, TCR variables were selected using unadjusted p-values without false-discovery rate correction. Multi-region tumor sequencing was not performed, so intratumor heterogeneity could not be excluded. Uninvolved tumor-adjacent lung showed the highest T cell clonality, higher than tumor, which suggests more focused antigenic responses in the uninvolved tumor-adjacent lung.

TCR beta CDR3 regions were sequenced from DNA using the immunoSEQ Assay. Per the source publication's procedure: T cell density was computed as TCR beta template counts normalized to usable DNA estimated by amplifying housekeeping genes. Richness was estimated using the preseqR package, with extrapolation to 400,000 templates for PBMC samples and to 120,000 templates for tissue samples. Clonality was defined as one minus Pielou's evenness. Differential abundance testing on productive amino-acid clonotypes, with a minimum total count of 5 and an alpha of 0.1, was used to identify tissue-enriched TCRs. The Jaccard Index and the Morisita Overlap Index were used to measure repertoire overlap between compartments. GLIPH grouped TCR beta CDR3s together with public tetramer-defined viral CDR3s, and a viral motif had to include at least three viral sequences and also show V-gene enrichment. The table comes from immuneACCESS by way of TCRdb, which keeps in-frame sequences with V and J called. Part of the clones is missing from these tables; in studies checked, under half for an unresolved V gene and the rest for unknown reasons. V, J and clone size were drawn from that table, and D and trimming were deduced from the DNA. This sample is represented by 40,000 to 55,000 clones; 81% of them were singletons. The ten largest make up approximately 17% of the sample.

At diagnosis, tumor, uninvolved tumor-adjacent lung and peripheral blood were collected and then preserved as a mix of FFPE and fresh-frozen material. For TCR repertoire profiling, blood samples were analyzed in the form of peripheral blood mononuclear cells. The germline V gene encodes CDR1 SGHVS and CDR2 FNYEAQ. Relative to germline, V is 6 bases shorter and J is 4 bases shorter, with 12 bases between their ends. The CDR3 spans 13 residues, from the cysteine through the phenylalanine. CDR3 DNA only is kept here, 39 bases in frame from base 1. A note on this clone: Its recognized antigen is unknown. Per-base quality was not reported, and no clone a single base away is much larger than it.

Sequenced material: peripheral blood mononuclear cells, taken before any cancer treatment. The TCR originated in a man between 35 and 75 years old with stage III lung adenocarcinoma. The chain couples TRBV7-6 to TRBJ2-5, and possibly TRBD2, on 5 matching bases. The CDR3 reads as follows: CASSLDSRETQYF. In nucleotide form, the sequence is TGTGCCAGCAGTTTGGACTCCAGAGAGACCCAGTACTTC.